This T cell receptor (beta chain) was found in a study of control samples from healthy donors and cancer patients. Clones were sequenced by immunoSEQ multiplex PCR, and TCRdb holds only the in-frame ones, with some missing. The sample lists just under 80,000 clones, roughly 89% occurring once. CDR3 size: 18 residues. Germline V lookup: CDR1 SGHRS, CDR2 YFSETQ. V was clipped by 5 bases and J by 0 bases; unmatched bases: 8. The rearrangement uses TRBV5-1 and TRBJ2-1; 13 bases are a match to TRBD2. Sequencing used PBMCs. The receptor was derived from a woman in her sixties with head and neck cancer. The CDR3 region has the DNA TGCGCCAGCAGAAACACCGGGACTAGCGGGGACTCCTACAATGAGCAGTTCTTC. This translates into CASRNTGTSGDSYNEQFF.